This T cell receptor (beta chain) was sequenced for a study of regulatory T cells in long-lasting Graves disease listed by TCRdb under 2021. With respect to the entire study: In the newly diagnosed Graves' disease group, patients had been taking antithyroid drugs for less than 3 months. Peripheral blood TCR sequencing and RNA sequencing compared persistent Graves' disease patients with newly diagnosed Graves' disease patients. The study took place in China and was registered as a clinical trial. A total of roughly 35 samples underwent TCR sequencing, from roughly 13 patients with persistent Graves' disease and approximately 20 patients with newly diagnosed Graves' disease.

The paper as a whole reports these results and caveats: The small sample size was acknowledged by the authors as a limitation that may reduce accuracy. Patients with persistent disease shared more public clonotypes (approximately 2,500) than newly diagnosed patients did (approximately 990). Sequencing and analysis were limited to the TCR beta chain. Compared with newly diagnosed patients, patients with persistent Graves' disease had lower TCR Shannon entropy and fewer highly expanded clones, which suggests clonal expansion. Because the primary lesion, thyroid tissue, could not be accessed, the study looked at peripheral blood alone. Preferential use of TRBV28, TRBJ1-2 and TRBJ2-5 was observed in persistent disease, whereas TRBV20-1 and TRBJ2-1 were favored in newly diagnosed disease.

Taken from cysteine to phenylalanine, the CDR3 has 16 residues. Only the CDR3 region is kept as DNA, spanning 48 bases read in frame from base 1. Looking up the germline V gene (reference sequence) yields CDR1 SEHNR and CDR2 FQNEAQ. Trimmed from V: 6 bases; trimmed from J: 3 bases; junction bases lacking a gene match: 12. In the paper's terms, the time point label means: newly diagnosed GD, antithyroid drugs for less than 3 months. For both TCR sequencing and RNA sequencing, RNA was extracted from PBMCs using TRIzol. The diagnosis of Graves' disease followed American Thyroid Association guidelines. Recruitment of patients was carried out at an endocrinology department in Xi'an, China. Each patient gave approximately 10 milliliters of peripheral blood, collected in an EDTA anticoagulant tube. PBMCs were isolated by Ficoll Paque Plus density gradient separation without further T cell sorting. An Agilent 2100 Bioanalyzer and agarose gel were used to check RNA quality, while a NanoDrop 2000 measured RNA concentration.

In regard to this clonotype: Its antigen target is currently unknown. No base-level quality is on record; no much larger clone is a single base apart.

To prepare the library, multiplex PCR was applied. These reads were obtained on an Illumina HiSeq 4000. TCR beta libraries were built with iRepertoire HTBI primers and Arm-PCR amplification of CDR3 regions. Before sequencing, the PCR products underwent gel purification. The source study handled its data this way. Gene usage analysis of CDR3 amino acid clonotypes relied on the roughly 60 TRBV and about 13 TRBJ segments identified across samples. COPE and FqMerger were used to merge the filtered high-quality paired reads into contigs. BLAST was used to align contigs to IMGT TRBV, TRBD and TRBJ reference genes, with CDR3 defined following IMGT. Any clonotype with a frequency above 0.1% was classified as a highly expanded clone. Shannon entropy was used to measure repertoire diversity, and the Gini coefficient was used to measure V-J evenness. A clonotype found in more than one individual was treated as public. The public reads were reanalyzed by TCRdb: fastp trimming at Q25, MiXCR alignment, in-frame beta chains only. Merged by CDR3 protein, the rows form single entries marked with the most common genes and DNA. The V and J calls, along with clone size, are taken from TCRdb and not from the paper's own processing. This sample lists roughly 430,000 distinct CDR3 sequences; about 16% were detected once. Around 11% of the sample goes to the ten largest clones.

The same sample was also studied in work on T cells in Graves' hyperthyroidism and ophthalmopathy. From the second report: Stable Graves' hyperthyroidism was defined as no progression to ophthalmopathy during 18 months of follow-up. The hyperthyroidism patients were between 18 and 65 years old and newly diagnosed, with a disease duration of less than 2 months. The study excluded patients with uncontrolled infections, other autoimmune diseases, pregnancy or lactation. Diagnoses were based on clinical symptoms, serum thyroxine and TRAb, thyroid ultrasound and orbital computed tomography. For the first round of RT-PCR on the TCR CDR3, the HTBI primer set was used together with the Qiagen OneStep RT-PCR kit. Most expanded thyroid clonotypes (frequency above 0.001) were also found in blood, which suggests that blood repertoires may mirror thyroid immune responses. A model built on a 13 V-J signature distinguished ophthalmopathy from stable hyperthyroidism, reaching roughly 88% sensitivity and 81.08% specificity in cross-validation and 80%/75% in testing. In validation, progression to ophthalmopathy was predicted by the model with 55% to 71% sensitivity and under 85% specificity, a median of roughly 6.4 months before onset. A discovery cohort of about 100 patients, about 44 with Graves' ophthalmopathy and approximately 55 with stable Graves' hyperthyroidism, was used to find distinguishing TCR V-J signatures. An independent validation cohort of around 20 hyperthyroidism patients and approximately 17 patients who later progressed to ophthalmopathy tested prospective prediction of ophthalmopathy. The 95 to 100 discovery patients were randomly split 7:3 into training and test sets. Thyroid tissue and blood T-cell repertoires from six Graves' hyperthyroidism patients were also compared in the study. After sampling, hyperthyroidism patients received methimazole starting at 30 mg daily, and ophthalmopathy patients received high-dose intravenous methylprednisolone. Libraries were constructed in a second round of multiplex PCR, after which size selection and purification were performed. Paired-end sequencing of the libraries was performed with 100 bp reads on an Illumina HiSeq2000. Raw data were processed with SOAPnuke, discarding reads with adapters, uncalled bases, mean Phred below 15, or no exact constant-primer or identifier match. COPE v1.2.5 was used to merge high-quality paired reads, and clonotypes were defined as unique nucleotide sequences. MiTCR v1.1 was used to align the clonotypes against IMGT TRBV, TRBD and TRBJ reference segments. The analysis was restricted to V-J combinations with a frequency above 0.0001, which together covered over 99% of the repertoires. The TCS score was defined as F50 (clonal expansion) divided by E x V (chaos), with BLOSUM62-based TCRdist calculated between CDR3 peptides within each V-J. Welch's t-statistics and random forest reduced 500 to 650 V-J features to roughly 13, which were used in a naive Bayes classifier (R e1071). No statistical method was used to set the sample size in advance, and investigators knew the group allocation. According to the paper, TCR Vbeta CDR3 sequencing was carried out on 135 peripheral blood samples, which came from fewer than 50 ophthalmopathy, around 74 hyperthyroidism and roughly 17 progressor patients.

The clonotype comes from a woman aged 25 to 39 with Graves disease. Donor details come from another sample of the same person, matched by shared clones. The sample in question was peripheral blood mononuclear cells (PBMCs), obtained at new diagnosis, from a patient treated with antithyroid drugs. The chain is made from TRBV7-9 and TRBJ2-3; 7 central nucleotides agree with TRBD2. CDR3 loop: CASSQKVRGVTDTQYF. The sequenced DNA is TGTGCCAGCAGTCAGAAAGTACGGGGGGTTACAGATACGCAGTATTTT. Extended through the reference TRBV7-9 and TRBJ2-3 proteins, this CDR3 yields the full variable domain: DTGVSQNPRHKITKRGQNVTFRCDPISEHNRLYWYRQTLGQGPEFLTYFQNEAQLEKSRLLSDRFSAERPKGSFSTLEIQRTEQGDSAMYLCASSQKVRGVTDTQYFGPGTRLTVL.